Detailed here is one T cell receptor beta chain. Its antigen remains undetermined. Per-base qualities were not stored, and no clone one base away is much larger. The data derive from a study of vaccination and CD4 T cells after COVID-19 (dated by TCRdb to between 2020 and 2023). Study-wide context: Convalescent patients had a positive SARS-CoV-2 result on nasal swab PCR, and of these patients, several had mild disease and one had severe disease. In the convalescent cohort there were six males and four females, among whom were two Hispanic individuals, seven Caucasians, two Asians and one multiracial person. Two doses of either the Pfizer-BioNTech BNT162b2 vaccine (n=8) or the Moderna mRNA-1273 vaccine (n=2) were administered to participants. Post-COVID blood samples from convalescent patients were collected a median of roughly 100 days after diagnosis, with a range of roughly 35 to 180 days. Post-vaccine blood samples were collected a median of around 10 weeks after the second vaccine dose, ranging from roughly 12 to 250 days. The cultures were stimulated with overlapping spike peptide pools from SARS-CoV-2 and from the common cold coronaviruses HCoV-NL63, HCoV-OC43 and HCoV-229E. Control cultures received a CEFX viral epitope pool as the positive control, an HIV-1 Nef peptide pool as the negative control, or no peptide. In 10 COVID-19 convalescent patients and a few infection-naive healthy vaccine recipients, researchers compared the spike-specific CD4+ TCR repertoire from before mRNA vaccination with the repertoire from after.

To prepare the library, PCR was applied. At the Johns Hopkins FTIC core, DNA from the cultured CD4+ T cells underwent TCR sequencing with the Oncomine TCR Beta short-read assay. The QIAamp micro DNA kit was used to extract genomic DNA from the cultured CD4+ T cells. Oncomine TCR Beta libraries from cultured CD4+ T cells were pooled using unique dual indexes and sequenced on an Illumina iSeq 100. From the authors' description of their analysis: Non-productive sequences were removed, and CDR3s that did not start with C, did not end with F or W, or were shorter than 7 amino acids were discarded. The MANAFEST web application was used to identify antigen-specific clonotypes by comparing peptide-stimulated wells against reference wells and other culture wells. An FDR below 0.05, an odds ratio above 5, and a productive frequency above 0.1% in at least two of three replicate wells were required for clones to be considered positive. A clonotype was classed as cross-reactive if the clonotype showed significant expansion both in SARS-CoV-2 spike wells and in at least one common cold coronavirus spike condition. CDR3 homology was assessed with Levenshtein distances (stringdist) and unrooted phylogenetic trees (ape) in R version 3.6.1. TCRdb passed the public sequencing reads through fastp at Q25 and MiXCR, retaining productive beta sequences. Rows with a matching CDR3 protein are joined into one entry that keeps the most common DNA and genes. TCRdb's processing, not the study's, gives the V and J calls here. For this sample there are 26,000 or so distinct CDR3 sequences; around 45% appear just once. The biggest ten clones account for about 7% of the sample.

According to the study, the label for this sample's treatment or condition signals: approximately nine-day PBMC culture with coronavirus spike peptide pools or control peptides (ViraFEST assay). The ViraFEST assay was used in the study, in which antigen-specific T cells were expanded with peptide pools and expanded clonotypes were subsequently identified by TCR sequencing. The convalescent patients' positive SARS-CoV-2 PCR tests fell between March and December 2020, which was before the Alpha, Beta and Delta variants emerged in the United States. Roughly 2 million PBMCs per well were cultured in IMDM with approximately 5% human AB serum and 8 to 10 IU/ml IL-2, plus 10 ug/ml peptide pools. On days 3 and 7, half of the culture medium was replaced with fresh IL-2-containing medium. CD4+ T cells were isolated after roughly nine days of culture through negative selection using the EasySep CD4+ T cell isolation kit. PBMCs were separated from whole blood using Ficoll-Paque Plus gradient centrifugation and then either used fresh or cryopreserved at -140C. Each culture condition was generally run in triplicate wells.

Paper-wide results and their limitations: The median number of SARS-CoV-2-reactive clonotypes rose from 20 to 25 after infection to roughly 40 after vaccination, but the change was not significant. In convalescent patients, a median 86.3% of post-vaccine SARS-CoV-2-reactive clones were detected only after vaccination, and vaccine-specific priming was suggested by this finding. Nearly all vaccine-specific clones in convalescent patients (304 of 307) were mono-reactive for SARS-CoV-2 spike rather than cross-reactive with common cold coronaviruses. Relatively few convalescent patients were included in the study, and early timepoints after natural infection were not analyzed.

Measured from the cysteine to the phenylalanine, the CDR3 is 13 residues long. Only CDR3 DNA is held: 39 bases, read in frame from base 1. A distance of 15 bases separates the germline ends of V and J, which lose 5 bases and 8 bases respectively. Taken from the germline V gene (reference sequence), the CDR1 and CDR2 loops are MNHEY and SMNVEV. Sequencing was performed on CD4+ T cells from blood, cultured in vitro. This chain is built from TRBV27 and TRBJ1-2, and TRBD1 may be the D gene, going by 6 matching bases. This clonotype was obtained from a human donor who had recovered from COVID-19. The CDR3 protein is CASSINGQGGYTF. The DNA sequence follows: TGTGCCAGCAGTATAAACGGGCAGGGGGGCTACACCTTC.